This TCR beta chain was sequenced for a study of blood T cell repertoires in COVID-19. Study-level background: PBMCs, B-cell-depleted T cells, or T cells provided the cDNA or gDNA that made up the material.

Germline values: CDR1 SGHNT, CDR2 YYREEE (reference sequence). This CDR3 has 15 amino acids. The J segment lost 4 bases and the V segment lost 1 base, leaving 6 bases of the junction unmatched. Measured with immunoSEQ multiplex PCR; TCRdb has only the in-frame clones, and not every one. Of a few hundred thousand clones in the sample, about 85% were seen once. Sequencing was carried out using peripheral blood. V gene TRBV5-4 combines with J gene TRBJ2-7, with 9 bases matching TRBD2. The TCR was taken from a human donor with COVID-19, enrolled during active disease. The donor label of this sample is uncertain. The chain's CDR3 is CASSLMPSGIYEQYF. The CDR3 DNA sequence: TGTGCCAGCAGCTTGATGCCTAGCGGGATTTACGAGCAGTACTTC.